Here is one T cell receptor (beta chain) with its context. These data are taken from a study of blood T cell repertoires in COVID-19. Study details: Sample material is recorded as cDNA or gDNA derived from T cells, B-cell-depleted T cells, or PBMCs.

Original handling: Reference gene primer amplification yielded estimated nucleated cell counts. Here immunoSEQ multiplex PCR was the method, and the copy in TCRdb shows in-frame clones only, minus some. From that table come the V and J calls and clone size; the DNA was used to work out D and trimming. Of about 170,000 clones detected, 85% to 90% appear once; the ten largest clones hold roughly 3.9%. V shed 5 bases, J shed 2 bases, and the junction held 12 bases outside the gene matches. The CDR3 totals 17 residues. CDR1 is MNHEY, CDR2 SMNVEV, per germline (reference sequence). The V gene is TRBV27, the J gene TRBJ2-1, with TRBD1 matching 7 bases. The receptor's source is a man between 18 and 35 years old with active or convalescent COVID-19. Sample: peripheral blood. In DNA form, the CDR3 reads TGTGCCAGCAGTCCCACTAACAGGGGACGAACCTACAATGAGCAGTTCTTC. Its translation: CASSPTNRGRTYNEQFF.